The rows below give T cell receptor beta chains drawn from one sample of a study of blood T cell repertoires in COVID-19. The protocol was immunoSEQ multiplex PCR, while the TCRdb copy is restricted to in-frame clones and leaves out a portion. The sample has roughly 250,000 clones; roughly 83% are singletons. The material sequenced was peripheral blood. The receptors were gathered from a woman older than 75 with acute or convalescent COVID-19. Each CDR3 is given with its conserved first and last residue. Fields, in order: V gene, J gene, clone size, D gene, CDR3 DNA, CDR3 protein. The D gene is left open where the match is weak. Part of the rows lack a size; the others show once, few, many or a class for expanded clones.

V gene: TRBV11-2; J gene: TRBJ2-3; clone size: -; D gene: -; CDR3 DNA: TGTGCCAGCAGCGCCTTAGTAGCGGACACAGATACGCAGTATTTT; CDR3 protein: CASSALVADTDTQYF
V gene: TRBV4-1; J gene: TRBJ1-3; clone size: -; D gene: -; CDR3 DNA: TGCGCCAGCAGCCCGCTTCCGGGCTCTCAGACCTCAGGGCTTGGAAACACCATATATTTT; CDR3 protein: CASSPLPGSQTSGLGNTIYF
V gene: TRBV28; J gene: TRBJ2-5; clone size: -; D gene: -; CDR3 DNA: TGTGCCAGCAGTGGTTTCAGGGGAGAGACCCAGTACTTC; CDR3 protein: CASSGFRGETQYF
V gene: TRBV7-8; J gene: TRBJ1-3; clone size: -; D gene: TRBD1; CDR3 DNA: TGTGCCAGCAGCTTGACAGGGGCTGGAAACACCATATATTTT; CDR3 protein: CASSLTGAGNTIYF
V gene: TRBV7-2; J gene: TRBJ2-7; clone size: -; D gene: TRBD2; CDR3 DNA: TGTGCCAGCAGCTTAGGGGGACTAGAGCAGTACTTC; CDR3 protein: CASSLGGLEQYF
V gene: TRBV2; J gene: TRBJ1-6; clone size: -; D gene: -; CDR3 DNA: TGTGCCACCGTGGACACCCAAGGAAATTCACCCCTCCACTTT; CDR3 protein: CATVDTQGNSPLHF
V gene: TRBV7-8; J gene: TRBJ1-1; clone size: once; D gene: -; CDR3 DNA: TGTGCCAGCAGCTTACTAGCTACTGGCACTGAAGCTTTCTTT; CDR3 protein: CASSLLATGTEAFF
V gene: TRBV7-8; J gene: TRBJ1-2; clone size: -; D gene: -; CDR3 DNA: TGTGCCAGCAGTCTAGTTAGGGACACCCGAGGCTACACCTTC; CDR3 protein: CASSLVRDTRGYTF
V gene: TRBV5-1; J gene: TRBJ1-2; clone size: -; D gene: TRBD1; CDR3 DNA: TGCGCCAGCAGCTTGGAAGACAGGGGTCGGGGCTACACCTTC; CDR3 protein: CASSLEDRGRGYTF
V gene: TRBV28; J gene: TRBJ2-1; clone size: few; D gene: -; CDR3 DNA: TGTGCCAGCGTAGGGGGGGGGAAAGTAACCTACAATGAGCAGTTCTTC; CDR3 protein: CASVGGGKVTYNEQFF
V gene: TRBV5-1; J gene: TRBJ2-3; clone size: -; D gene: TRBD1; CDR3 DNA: TGCGCCAGCAGCTTGGAGCTCGTTAGAGGGGGCAGGACAGATACGCAGTATTTT; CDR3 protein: CASSLELVRGGRTDTQYF
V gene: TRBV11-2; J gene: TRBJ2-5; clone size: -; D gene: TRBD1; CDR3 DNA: TGTGCCAGCAGCACCGACGGACAGGGTTCGAAGACCCAGTACTTC; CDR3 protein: CASSTDGQGSKTQYF
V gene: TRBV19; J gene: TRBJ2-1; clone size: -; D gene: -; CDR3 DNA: TGTGCCAGTAGTATAGGAGGCGTCGGTGAGCAGTTCTTC; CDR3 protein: CASSIGGVGEQFF
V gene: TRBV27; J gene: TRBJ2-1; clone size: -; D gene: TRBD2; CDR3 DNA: TGTGCCAGCAGTTTATGGGGGGGTGACTCCTACAATGAGCAGTTCTTC; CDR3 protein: CASSLWGGDSYNEQFF
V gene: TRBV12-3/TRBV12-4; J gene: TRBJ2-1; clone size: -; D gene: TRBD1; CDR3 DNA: TGTGCCAGCAGTTTAGCCAGGGGGAATGAGCAGTTCTTC; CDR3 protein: CASSLARGNEQFF
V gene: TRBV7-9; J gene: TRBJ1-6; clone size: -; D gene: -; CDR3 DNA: TGTGCCAGCAGCTCAACAGGACAGTCTAATTCACCCCTCCACTTT; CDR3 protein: CASSSTGQSNSPLHF
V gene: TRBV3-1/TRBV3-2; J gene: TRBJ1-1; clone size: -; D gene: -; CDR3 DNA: TGTGCCAGCAGCCAAGAGGCTGGAGGGAGCCTTAGGGCTTTCTTT; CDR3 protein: CASSQEAGGSLRAFF